The clone carrying this TCR beta chain has more than one count but fewer than ten. Its matching antigen is unknown. This sample was included in a study of pediatric ulcerative colitis. During colonoscopy, one to two rectal pinch biopsies were collected. The CDR3 extends over 15 amino acids. The germline CDR1 and CDR2 sequences are SQVTM and ANQGSEA. The ends were cut back, 0 bases at V and 2 bases at J, with 14 bases in the middle. Study-wide results and limits: Rectal pinch biopsies may have included blood-derived T cells, especially in patients with overt colitis. All ulcerative colitis patients, but no controls, carried two rectal clonotypes.

Profiling relied on immunoSEQ multiplex PCR, and the TCRdb table lists in-frame clones only, not all of them. The sample lists 30,000 or so clones, 80% to 90% occurring once. Sequenced: gut tissue. The chain is built from TRBV29-1 and TRBJ2-7; the D call may be TRBD1 or TRBD2 (5 bases each). The sequence was obtained from a boy aged 5-17 years with mild ulcerative colitis. CDR3 sequence: CSVEDKGTSPYEQYF. As DNA, the CDR3 is TGCAGCGTTGAAGATAAAGGGACCAGTCCCTACGAGCAGTACTTC.